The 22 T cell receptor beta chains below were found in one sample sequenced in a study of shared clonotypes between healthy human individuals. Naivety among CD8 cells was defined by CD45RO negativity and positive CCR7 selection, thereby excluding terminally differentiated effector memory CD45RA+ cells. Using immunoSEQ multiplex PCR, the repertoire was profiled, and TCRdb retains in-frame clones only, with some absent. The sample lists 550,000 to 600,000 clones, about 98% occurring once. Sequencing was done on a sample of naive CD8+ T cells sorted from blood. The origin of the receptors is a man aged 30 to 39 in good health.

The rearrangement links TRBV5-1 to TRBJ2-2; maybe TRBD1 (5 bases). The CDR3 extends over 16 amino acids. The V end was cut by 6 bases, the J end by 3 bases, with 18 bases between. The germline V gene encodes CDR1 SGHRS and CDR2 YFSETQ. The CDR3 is CASKLDGHRDTGELFF. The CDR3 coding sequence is TGCGCCAGCAAACTTGACGGACATAGAGACACCGGGGAGCTGTTTTTT.

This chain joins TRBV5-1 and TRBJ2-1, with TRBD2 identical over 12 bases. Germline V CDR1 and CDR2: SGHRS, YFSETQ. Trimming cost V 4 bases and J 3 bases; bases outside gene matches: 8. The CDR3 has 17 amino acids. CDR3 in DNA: TGCGCCAGCAGCCCCCGGACTAGCGGGGACTACTACAATGAGCAGTTCTTC. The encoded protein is CASSPRTSGDYYNEQFF.

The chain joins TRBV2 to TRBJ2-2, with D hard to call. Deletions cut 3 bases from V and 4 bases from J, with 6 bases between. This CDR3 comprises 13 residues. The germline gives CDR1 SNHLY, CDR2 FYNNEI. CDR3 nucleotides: TGTGCCAGCAGTGATTCTGGCACCGGGGAGCTGTTTTTT. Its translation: CASSDSGTGELFF. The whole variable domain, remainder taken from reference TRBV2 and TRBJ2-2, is EPEVTQTPSHQVTQMGQEVILRCVPISNHLYFYWYRQILGQKVEFLVSFYNNEISEKSEIFDDQFSVERPDGSNFTLKIRSTKLEDSAMYFCASSDSGTGELFFGEGSRLTVL.

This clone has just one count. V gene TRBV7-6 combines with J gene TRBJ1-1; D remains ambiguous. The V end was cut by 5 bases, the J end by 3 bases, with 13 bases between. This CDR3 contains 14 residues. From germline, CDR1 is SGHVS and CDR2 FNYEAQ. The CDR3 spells CASSLKGSDTEAFF. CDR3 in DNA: TGTGCCAGCAGCCTGAAGGGTAGTGACACTGAAGCTTTCTTT.

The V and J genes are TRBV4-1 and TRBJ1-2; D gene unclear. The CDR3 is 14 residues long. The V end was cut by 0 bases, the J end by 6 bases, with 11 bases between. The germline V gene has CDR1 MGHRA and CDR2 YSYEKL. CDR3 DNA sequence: TGCGCCAGCAGCCAAGAGGCCCGTGGAGATGGCTACACCTTC. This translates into CASSQEARGDGYTF.

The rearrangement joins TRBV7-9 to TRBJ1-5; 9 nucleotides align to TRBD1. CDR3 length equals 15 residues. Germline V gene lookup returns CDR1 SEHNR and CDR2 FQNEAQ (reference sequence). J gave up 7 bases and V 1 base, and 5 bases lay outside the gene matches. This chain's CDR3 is CASSLVGTGKQPQHF. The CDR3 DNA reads TGTGCCAGCAGCTTAGTGGGGACAGGGAAGCAGCCCCAGCATTTT. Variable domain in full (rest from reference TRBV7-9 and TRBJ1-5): DTGVSQNPRHKITKRGQNVTFRCDPISEHNRLYWYRQTLGQGPEFLTYFQNEAQLEKSRLLSDRFSAERPKGSFSTLEIQRTEQGDSAMYLCASSLVGTGKQPQHFGDGTRLSIL.

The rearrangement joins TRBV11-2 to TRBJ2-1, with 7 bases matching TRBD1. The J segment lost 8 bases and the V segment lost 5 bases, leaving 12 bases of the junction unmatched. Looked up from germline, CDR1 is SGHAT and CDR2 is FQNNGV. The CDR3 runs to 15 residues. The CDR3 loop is CASSPIEGAADEQFF. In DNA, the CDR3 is TGTGCCAGCAGCCCCATAGAGGGGGCGGCAGATGAGCAGTTCTTC.

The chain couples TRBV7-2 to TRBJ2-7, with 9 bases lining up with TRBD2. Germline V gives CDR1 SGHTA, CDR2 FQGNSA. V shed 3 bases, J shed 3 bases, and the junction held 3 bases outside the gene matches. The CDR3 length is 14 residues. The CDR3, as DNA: TGTGCCAGCAGCTTGGCGGGAGGGGACTACGAGCAGTACTTC. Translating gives CASSLAGGDYEQYF.

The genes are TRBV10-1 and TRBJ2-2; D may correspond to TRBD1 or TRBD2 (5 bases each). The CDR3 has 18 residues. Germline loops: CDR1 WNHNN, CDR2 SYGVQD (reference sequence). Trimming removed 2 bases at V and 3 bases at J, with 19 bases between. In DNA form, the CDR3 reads TGCGCCAGCAGTGAGGGGCCAGGCCTAGGGGACGACACCGGGGAGCTGTTTTTT. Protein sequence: CASSEGPGLGDDTGELFF.

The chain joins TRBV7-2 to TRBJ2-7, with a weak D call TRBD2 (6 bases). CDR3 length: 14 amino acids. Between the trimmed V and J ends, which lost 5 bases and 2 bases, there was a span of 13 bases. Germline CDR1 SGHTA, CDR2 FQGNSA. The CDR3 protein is CASSRGTATYEQYF. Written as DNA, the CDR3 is TGTGCCAGCAGCCGGGGGACCGCGACCTACGAGCAGTACTTC.

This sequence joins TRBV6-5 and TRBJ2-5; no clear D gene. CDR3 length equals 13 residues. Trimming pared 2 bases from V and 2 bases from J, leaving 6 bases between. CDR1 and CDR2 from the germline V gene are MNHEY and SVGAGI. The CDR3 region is CASSYRSQETQYF. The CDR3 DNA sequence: TGTGCCAGCAGTTACAGGTCTCAAGAGACCCAGTACTTC.

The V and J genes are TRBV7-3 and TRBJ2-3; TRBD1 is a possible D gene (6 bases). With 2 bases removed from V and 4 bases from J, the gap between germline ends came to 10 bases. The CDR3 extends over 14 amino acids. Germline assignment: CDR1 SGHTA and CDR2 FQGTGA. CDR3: CASSLDRIPDTQYF. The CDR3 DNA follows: TGTGCCAGCAGCTTAGACAGGATCCCAGATACGCAGTATTTT.

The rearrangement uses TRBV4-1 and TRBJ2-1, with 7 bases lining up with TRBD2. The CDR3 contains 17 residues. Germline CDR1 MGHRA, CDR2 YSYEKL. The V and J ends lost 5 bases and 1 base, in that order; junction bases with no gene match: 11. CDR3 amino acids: CASSNAAGDSSYNEQFF. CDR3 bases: TGCGCCAGCAGCAACGCGGCGGGAGATAGTTCCTACAATGAGCAGTTCTTC.

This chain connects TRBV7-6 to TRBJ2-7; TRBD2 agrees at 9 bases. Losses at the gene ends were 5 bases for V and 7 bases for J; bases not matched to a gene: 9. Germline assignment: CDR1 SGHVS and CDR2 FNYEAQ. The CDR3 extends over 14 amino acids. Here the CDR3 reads CASSPLGLAREQYF. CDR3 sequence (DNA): TGTGCCAGCAGCCCACTCGGACTAGCGCGGGAGCAGTACTTC.

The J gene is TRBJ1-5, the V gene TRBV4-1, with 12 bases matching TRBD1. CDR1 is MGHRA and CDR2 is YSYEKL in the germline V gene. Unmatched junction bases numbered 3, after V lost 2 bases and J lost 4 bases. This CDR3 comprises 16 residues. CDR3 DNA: TGCGCCAGCAGCCAACGGGACAGGGGGCAGAATCAGCCCCAGCATTTT. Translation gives CASSQRDRGQNQPQHF.

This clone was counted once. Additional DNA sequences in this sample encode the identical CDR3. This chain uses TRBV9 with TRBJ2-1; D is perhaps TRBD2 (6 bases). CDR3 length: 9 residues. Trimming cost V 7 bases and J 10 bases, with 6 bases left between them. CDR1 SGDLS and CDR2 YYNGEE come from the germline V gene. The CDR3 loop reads CASGGEQFF. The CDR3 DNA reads TGTGCCAGCGGGGGGGAGCAGTTCTTC.

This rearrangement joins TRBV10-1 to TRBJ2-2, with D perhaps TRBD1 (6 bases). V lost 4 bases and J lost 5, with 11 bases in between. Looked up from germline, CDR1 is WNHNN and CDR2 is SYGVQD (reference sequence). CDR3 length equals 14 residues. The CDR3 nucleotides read TGCGCCAGCAGTGGAAACAGGGAAACCGGGGAGCTGTTTTTT. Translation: CASSGNRETGELFF.

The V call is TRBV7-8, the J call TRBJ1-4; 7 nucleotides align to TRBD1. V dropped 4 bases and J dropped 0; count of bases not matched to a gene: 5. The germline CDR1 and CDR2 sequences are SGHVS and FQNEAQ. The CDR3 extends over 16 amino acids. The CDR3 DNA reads TGTGCCAGCAGCTGGGACAGAGCTGCAACTAATGAAAAACTGTTTTTT. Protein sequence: CASSWDRAATNEKLFF.

CDR3 in amino acids: CASSVADGHSGNTIYF. In DNA, the CDR3 is TGTGCCAGCAGCGTAGCGGACGGGCACTCTGGAAACACCATATATTTT. The chain employs TRBV9 and TRBJ1-3, with D unresolved. The CDR3 length is 16 residues. Between the trimmed V and J ends, which lost 0 bases and 0 bases, there was a span of 10 bases. Germline V lookup: CDR1 SGDLS, CDR2 YYNGEE.

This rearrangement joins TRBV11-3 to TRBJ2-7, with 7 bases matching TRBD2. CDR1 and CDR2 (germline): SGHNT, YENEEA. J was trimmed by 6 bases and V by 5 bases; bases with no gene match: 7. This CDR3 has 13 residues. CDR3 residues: CASSSGTAVEQYF. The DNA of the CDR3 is TGTGCCAGCAGCAGCGGGACTGCGGTCGAGCAGTACTTC.

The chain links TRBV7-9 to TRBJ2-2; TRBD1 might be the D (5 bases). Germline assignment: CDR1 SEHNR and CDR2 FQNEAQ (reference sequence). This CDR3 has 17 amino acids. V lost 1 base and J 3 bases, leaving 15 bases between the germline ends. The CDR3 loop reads CASSLVRTRDHTGELFF. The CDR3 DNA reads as TGTGCCAGCAGCTTAGTTCGGACCAGGGATCACACCGGGGAGCTGTTTTTT.

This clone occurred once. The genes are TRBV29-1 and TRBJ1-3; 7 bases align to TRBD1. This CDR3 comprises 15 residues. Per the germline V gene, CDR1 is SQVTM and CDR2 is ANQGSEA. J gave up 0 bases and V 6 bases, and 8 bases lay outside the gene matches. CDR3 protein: CSVQGGQSSGNTIYF. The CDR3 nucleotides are TGCAGCGTCCAAGGGGGCCAGAGCTCTGGAAACACCATATATTTT.